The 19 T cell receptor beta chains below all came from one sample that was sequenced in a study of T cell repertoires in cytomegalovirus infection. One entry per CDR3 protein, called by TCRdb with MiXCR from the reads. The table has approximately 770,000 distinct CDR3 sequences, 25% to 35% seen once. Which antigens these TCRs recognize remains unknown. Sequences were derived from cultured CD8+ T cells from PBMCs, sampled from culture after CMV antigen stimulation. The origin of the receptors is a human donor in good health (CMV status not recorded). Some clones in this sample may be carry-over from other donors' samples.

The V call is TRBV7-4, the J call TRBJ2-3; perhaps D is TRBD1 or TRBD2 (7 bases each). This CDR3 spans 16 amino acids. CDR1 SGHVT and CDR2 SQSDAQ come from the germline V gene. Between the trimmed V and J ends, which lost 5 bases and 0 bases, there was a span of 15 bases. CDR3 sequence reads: CASSDRQGGSTDTQYF. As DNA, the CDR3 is TGTGCCAGCAGCGATAGGCAGGGGGGGAGCACAGATACGCAGTATTTT.

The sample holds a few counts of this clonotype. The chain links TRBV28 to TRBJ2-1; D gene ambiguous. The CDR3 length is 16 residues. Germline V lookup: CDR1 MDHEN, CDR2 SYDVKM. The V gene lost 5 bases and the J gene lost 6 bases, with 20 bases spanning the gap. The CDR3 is CASSPPSYPRGNEQFF. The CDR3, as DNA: TGTGCCAGCAGTCCTCCCTCTTACCCTCGAGGCAATGAGCAGTTCTTC.

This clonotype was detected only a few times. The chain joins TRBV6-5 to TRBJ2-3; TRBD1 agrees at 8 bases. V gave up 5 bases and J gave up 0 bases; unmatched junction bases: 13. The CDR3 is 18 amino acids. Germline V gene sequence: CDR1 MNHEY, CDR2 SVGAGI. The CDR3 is CASSPLFQGAGSTDTQYF. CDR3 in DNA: TGTGCCAGCAGTCCACTCTTTCAGGGGGCAGGGAGCACAGATACGCAGTATTTT.

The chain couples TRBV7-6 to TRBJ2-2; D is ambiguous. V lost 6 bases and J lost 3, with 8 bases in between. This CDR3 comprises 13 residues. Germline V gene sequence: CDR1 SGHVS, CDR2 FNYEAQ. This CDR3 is CASRIEDTGELFF. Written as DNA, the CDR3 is TGTGCCAGCAGAATCGAGGACACCGGGGAGCTGTTTTTT.

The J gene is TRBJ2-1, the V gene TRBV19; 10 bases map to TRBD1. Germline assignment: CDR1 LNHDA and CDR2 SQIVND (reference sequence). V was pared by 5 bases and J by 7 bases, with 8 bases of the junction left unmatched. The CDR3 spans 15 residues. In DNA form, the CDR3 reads TGTGCCAGTAGTTTAAACCGGGACAGGGGAAATGAGCAGTTCTTC. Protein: CASSLNRDRGNEQFF.

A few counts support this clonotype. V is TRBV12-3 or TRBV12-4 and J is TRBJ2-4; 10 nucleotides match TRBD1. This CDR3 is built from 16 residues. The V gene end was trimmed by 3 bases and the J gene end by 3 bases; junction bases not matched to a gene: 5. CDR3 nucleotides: TGTGCCAGCAGTTTCCGGACAGGGGGGGACAAAAACATTCAGTACTTC. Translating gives CASSFRTGGDKNIQYF.

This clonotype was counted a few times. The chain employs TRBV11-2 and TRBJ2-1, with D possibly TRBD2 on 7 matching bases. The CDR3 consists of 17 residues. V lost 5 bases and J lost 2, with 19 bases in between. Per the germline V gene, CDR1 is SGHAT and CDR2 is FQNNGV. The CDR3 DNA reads TGTGCCAGCAGCCTCTGGGTTCGGGGGGCCCCCTACAATGAGCAGTTCTTC. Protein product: CASSLWVRGAPYNEQFF.

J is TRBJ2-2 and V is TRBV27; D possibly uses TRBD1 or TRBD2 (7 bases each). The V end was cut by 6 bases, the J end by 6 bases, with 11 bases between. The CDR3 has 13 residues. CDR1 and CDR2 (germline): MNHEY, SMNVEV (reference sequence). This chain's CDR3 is CASSRGRAGELFF. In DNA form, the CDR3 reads TGTGCCAGCAGCAGGGGGAGGGCCGGGGAGCTGTTTTTT.

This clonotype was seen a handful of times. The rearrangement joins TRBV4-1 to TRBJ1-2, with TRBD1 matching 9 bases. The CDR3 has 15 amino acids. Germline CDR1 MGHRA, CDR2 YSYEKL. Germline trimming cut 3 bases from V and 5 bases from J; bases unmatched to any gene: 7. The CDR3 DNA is TGCGCCAGCAGCCACCCGACAGGGGGGACTTATGGCTACACCTTC. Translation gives CASSHPTGGTYGYTF.

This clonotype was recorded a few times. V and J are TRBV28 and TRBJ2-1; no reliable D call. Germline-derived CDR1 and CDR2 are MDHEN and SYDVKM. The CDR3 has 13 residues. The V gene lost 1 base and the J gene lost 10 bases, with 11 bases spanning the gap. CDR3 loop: CASSLSVAAEQFF. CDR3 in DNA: TGTGCCAGCAGTTTATCCGTCGCGGCCGAGCAGTTCTTC.

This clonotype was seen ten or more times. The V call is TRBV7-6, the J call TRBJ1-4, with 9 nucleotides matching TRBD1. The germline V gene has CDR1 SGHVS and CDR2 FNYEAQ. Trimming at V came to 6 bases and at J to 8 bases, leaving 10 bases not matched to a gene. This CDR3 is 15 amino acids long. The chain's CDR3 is CASSLQGAGGEKLFF. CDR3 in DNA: TGTGCCAGCAGTTTACAGGGGGCCGGAGGGGAAAAACTGTTTTTT.

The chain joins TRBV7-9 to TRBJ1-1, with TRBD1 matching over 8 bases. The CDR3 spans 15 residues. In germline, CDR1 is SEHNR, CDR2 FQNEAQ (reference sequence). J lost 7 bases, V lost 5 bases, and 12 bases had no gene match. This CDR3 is CASSPKDRAGLEAFF. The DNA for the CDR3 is TGTGCCAGCAGCCCGAAGGACAGGGCCGGCCTTGAAGCTTTCTTT.

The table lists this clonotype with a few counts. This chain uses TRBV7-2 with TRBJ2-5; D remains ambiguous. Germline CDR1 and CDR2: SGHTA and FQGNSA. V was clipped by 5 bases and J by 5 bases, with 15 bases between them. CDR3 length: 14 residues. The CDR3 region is CASSNPLREETQYF. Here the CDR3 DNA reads TGTGCCAGCAGCAACCCCCTGCGTGAGGAGACCCAGTACTTC.

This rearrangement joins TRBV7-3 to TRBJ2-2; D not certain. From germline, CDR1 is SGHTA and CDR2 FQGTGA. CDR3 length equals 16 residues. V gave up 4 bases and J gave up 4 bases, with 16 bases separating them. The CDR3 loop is CASSSSTLPGTGELFF. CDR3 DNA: TGTGCCAGCAGCTCTTCGACACTCCCTGGCACCGGGGAGCTGTTTTTT.

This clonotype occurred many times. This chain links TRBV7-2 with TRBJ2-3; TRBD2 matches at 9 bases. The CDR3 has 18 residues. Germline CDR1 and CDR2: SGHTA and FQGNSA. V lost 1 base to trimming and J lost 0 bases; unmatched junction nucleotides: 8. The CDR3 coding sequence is TGTGCCAGCAGCTTAGAAGCGGGGGGCCCTCTCAGCACAGATACGCAGTATTTT. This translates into CASSLEAGGPLSTDTQYF.

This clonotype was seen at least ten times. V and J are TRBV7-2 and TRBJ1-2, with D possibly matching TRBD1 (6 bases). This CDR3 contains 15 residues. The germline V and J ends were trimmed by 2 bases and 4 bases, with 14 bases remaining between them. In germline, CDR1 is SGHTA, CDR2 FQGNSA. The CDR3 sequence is CASSLMNRDFYGYTF. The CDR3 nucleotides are TGTGCCAGCAGCTTAATGAACAGGGACTTCTATGGCTACACCTTC. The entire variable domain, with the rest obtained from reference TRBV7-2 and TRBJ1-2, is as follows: GAGVSQSPSNKVTEKGKDVELRCDPISGHTALYWYRQSLGQGLEFLIYFQGNSAPDKSGLPSDRFSAERTGGSVSTLTIQRTQQEDSAVYLCASSLMNRDFYGYTFGSGTRLTVV.

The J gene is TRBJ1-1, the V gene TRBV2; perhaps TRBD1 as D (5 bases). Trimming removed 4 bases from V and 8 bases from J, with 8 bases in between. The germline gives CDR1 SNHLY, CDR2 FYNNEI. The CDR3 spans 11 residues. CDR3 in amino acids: CASSGRQEAFF. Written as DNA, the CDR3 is TGTGCCAGCAGTGGTCGACAGGAAGCTTTCTTT.

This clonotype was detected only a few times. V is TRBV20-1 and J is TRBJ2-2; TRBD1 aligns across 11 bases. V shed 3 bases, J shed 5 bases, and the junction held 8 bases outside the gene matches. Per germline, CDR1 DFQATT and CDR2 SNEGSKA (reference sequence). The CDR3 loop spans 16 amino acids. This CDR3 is CSARETGTGGTGELFF. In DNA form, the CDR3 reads TGCAGTGCTAGGGAAACCGGGACAGGGGGAACCGGGGAGCTGTTTTTT.

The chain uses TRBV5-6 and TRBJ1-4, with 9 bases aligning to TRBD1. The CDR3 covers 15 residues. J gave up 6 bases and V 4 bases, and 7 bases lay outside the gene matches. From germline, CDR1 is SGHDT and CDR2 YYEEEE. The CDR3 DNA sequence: TGTGCCAGCAGCGAACAGGGGGCAGAGGATGAAAAACTGTTTTTT. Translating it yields CASSEQGAEDEKLFF.